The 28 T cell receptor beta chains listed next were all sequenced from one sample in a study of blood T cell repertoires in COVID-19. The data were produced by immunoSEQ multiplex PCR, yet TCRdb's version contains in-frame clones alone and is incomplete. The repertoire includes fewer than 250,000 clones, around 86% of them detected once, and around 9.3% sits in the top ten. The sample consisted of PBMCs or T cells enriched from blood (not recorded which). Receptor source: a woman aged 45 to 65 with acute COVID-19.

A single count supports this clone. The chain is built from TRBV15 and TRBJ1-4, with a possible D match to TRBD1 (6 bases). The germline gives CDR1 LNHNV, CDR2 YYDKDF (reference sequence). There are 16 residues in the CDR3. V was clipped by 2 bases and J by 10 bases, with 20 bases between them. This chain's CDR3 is CATSRSTGIQNPKLFF. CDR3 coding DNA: TGTGCCACCAGCAGATCCACAGGGATCCAGAATCCAAAACTGTTTTTT.

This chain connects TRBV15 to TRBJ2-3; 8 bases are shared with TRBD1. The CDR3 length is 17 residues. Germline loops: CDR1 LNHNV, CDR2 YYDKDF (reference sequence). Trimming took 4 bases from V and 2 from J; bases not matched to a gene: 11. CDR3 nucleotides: TGTGCCACCAGCACCGACAGGGGTCCCTCCTACACAGATACGCAGTATTTT. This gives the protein CATSTDRGPSYTDTQYF.

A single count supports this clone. The CDR3 DNA follows: TGTGCCAGCACTCCCCCGGAGGGGGCAGCTTTCTTT. Residues: CASTPPEGAAFF. This chain joins TRBV28 and TRBJ1-1; 7 nucleotides agree with TRBD1. This CDR3 comprises 12 residues. Unmatched junction bases numbered 9, after V lost 7 bases and J lost 10 bases. The germline V gene encodes CDR1 MDHEN and CDR2 SYDVKM.

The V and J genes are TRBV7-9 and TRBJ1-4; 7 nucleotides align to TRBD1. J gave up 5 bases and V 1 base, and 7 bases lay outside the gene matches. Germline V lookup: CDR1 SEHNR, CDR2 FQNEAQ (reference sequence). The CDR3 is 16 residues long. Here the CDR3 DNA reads TGTGCCAGCAGCTTAGAAGGGACAGCTAACAATGAAAAACTGTTTTTT. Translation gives CASSLEGTANNEKLFF.

CDR3 nucleotides: TGTGCCACCTCCGGGGATTGGAGCTCCTACAATGAGCAGTTCTTC. The encoded protein is CATSGDWSSYNEQFF. The rearrangement uses TRBV10-3 and TRBJ2-1; TRBD2 is a possible D gene (5 bases). V shed 10 bases and J shed 0 bases, with 16 bases lying between them. The CDR3 is 15 amino acids. The germline gives CDR1 ENHRY, CDR2 SYGVKD.

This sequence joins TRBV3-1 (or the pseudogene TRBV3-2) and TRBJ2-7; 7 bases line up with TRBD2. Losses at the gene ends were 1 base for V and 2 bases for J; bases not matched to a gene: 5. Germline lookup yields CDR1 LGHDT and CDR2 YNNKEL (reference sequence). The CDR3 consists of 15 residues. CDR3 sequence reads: CASSQVSGNTYEQYF. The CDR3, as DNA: TGTGCCAGCAGCCAAGTAAGCGGGAATACCTACGAGCAGTACTTC.

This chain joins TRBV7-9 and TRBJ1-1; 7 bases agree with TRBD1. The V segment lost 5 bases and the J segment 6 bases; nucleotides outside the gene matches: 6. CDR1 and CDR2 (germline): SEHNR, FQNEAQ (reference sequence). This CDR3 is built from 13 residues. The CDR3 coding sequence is TGTGCCAGCAGCATCCGACAGGGAGCTGAAGCTTTCTTT. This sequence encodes CASSIRQGAEAFF.

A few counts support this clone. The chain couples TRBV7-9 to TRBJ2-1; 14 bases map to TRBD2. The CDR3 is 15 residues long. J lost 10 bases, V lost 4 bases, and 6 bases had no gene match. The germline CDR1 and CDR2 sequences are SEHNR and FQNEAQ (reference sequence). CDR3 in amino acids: CASSSMGLAGDEQFF. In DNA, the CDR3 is TGTGCCAGCAGCTCGATGGGACTAGCGGGAGACGAGCAGTTCTTC.

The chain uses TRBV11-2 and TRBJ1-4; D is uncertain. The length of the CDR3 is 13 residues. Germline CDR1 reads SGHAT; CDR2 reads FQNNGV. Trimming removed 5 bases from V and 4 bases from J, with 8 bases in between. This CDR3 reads CASSGRHNEKLFF. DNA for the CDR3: TGTGCCAGCAGCGGGCGACATAATGAAAAACTGTTTTTT.

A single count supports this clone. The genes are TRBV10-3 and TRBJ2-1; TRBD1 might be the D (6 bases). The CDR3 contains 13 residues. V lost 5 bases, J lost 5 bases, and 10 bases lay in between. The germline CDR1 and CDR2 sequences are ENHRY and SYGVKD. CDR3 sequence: CAISFRGDNEQFF. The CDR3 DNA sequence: TGTGCCATCAGTTTCAGGGGAGACAATGAGCAGTTCTTC.

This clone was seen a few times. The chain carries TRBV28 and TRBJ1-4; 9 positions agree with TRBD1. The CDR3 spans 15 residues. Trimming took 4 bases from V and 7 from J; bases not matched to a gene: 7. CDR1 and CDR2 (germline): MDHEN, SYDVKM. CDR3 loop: CASSSAGTGREKLFF. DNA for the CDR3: TGTGCCAGCAGTTCGGCCGGGACAGGGCGTGAAAAACTGTTTTTT.

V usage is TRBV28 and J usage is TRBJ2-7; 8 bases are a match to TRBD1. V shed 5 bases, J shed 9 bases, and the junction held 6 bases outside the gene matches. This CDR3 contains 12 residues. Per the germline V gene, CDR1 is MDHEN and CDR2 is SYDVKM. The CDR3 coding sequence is TGTGCCAGCAGTAGCAGGGGGCGCGGGCAGTACTTC. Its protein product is CASSSRGRGQYF.

CDR3 protein: CASSFGLNHSPLHF. CDR3 nucleotide sequence: TGTGCCAGCAGCTTCGGACTGAATCATTCACCCCTCCACTTT. The chain is built from TRBV7-2 and TRBJ1-6, with D hard to call. This CDR3 has 14 amino acids. V was cut by 3 bases and J by 8 bases, with 11 bases left in between. Germline values: CDR1 SGHTA, CDR2 FQGNSA.

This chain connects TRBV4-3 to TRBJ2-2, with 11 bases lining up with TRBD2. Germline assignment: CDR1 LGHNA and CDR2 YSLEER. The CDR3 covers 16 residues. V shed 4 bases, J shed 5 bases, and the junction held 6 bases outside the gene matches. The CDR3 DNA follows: TGCGCCAGCAGCCGGATGGGGACTAGCGGTACCGGGGAGCTGTTTTTT. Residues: CASSRMGTSGTGELFF.

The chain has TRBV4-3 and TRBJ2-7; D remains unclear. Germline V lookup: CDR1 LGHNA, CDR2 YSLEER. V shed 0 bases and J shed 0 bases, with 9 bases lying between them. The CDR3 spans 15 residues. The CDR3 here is CASSQEYGASYEQYF. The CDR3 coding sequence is TGCGCCAGCAGCCAAGAGTACGGAGCCTCCTACGAGCAGTACTTC.

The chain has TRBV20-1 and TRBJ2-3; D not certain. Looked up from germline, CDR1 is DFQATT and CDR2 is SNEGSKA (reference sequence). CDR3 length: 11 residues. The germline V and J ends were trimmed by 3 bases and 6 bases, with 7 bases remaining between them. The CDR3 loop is CSASIIDTQYF. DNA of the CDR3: TGCAGTGCTAGTATAATCGATACGCAGTATTTT.

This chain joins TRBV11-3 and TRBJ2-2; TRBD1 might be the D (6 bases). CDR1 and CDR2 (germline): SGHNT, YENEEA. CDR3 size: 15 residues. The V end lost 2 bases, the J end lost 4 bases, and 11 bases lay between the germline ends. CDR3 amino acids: CASSLTGLGTGELFF. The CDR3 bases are TGTGCCAGCAGCTTAACAGGGCTAGGCACCGGGGAGCTGTTTTTT.

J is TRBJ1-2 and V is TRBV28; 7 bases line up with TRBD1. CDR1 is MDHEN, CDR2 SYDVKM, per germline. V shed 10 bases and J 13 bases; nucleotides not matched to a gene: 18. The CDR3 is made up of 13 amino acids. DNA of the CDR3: TGTGCCACCGATGAAGACAGGGATTTCCTGTGCACCTTC. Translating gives CATDEDRDFLCTF.

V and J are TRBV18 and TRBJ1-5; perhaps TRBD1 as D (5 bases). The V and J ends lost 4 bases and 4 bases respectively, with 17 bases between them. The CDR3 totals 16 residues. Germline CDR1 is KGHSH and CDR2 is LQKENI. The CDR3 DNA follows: TGTGCCAGCTCACGTTCGATAACTTCAGGGAATCAGCCCCAGCATTTT. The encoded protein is CASSRSITSGNQPQHF.

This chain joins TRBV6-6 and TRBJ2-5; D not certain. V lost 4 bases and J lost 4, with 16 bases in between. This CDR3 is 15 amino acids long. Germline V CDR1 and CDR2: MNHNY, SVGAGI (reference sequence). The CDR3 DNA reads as TGTGCCAGCAGTTCGAGCCCAGGCAGTCTAGAGACCCAGTACTTC. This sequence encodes CASSSSPGSLETQYF.

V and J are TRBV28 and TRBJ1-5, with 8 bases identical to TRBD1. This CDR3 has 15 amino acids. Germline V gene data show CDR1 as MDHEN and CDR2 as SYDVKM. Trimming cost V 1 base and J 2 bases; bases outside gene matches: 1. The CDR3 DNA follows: TGTGCCAGCAGTTTATTGGGACAGGGCAATCAGCCCCAGCATTTT. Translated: CASSLLGQGNQPQHF.

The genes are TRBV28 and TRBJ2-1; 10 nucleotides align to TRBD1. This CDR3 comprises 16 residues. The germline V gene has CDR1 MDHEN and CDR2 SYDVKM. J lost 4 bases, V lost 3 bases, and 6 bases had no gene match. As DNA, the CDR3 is TGTGCCAGCAGTTTTTCCGGACAGGGGGTATACAATGAGCAGTTCTTC. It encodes CASSFSGQGVYNEQFF.

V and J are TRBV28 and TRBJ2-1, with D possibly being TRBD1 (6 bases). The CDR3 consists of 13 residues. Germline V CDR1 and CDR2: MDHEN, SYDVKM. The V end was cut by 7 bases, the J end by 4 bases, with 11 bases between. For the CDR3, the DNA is TGTGCCAGCACCGAGGGGGAATACAATGAGCAGTTCTTC. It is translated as CASTEGEYNEQFF. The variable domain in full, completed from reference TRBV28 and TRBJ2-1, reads DVKVTQSSRYLVKRTGEKVFLECVQDMDHENMFWYRQDPGLGLRLIYFSYDVKMKEKGDIPEGYSVSREKKERFSLILESASTNQTSMYLCASTEGEYNEQFFGPGTRLTVL.

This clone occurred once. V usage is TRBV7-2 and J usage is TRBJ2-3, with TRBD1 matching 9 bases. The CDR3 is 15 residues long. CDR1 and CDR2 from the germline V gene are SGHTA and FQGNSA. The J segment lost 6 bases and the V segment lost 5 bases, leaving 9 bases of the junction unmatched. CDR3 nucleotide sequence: TGTGCCAGCAGCCTACAGGGGGCCACGATGGATACGCAGTATTTT. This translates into CASSLQGATMDTQYF. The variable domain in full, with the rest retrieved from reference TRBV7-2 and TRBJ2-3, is GAGVSQSPSNKVTEKGKDVELRCDPISGHTALYWYRQSLGQGLEFLIYFQGNSAPDKSGLPSDRFSAERTGGSVSTLTIQRTQQEDSAVYLCASSLQGATMDTQYFGPGTRLTVL.

The CDR3 sequence: CASSSHGQSLMNTEAFF. The CDR3 nucleotides are TGTGCCAGCAGTTCCCACGGACAGTCACTAATGAACACTGAAGCTTTCTTT. The chain recombines TRBV28 with TRBJ1-1; D may be TRBD1 (6 bases). V lost 4 bases, J lost 0 bases, and 18 bases lay in between. Germline V gene sequence: CDR1 MDHEN, CDR2 SYDVKM. CDR3 length: 17 amino acids.

The CDR3 region has the DNA TGCGCCAGCGTCCGGGACAGGGAATTGAACACCGGGGAGCTGTTTTTT. The encoded protein is CASVRDRELNTGELFF. The chain recombines TRBV5-1 with TRBJ2-2; 9 bases map to TRBD1. Trimming at V came to 7 bases and at J to 1 base, leaving 8 bases not matched to a gene. The CDR3 loop spans 16 amino acids. Germline-derived CDR1 and CDR2 are SGHRS and YFSETQ.

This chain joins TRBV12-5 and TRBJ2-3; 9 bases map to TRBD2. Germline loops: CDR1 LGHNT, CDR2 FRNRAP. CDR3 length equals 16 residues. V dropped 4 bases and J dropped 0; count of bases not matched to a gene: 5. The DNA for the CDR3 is TGTGCTAGTGGTTCGTTCAGCGGGGGGAGCACAGATACGCAGTATTTT. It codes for CASGSFSGGSTDTQYF.

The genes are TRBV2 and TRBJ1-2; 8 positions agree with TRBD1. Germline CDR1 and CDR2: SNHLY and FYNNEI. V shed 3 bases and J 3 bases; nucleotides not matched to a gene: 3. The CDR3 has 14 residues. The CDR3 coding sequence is TGTGCCAGCAGTGACGCGGGACAGGACTATGGCTACACCTTC. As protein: CASSDAGQDYGYTF.